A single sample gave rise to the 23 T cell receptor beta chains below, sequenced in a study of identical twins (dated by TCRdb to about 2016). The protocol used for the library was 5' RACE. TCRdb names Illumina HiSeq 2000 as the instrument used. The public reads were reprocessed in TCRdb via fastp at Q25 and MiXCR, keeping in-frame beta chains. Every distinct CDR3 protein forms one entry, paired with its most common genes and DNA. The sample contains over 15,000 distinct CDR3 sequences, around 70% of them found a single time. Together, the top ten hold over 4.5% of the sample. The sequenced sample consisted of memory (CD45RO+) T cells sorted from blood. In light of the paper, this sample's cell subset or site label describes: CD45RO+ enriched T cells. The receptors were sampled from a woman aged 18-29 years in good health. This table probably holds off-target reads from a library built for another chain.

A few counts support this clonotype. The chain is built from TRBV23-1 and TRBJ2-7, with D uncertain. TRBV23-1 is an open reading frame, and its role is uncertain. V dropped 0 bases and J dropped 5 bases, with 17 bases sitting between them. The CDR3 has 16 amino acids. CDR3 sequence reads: CASSQSTFRLSDEQYF. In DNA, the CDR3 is TGCGCCAGCAGTCAATCGACGTTTAGGTTATCGGACGAGCAGTACTTC.

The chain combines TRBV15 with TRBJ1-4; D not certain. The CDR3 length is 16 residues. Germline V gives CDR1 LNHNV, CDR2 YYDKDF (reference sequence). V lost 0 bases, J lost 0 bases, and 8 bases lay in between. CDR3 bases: TGTGCCACCAGCAGAGAAGGTTTTGCAACTAATGAAAAACTGTTTTTT. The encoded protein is CATSREGFATNEKLFF.

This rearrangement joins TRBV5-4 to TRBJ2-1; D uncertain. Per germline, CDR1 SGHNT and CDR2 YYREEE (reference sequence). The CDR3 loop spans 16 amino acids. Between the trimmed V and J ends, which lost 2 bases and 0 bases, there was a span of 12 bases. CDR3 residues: CASSLLTLSSYNEQFF. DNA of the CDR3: TGTGCCAGCAGCTTATTGACGCTAAGCTCCTACAATGAGCAGTTCTTC.

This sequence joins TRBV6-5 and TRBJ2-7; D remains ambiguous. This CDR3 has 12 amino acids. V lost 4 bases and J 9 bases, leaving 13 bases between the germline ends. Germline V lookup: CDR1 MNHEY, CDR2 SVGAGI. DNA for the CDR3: TGTGCCAGCAGTTCCTCATTCGGCGCGCAGTACTTC. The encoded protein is CASSSSFGAQYF.

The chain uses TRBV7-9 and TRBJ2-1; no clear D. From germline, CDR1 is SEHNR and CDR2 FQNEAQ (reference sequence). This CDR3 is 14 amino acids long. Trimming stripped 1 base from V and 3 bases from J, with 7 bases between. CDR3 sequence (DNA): TGTGCCAGCAGCTTAGGTAACCACTACAATGAGCAGTTCTTC. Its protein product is CASSLGNHYNEQFF.

The CDR3 DNA follows: TGTGCCAGCAGCCCTTACCCTGTGGGTTTAGCCAAAAACATTCAGTACTTC. Its translation: CASSPYPVGLAKNIQYF. This chain links TRBV21-1 with TRBJ2-4; the tabulated D call, TRBD1, remains unverified against the DNA. TRBV21-1 is a pseudogene segment. This CDR3 comprises 17 residues.

The DNA of the CDR3 is TGCAGCGTTGGGGACATCTTCTACGAGCAGTACTTC. Protein: CSVGDIFYEQYF. The chain combines TRBV29-1 with TRBJ2-7; perhaps TRBD1 as D (6 bases). This CDR3 region has 12 residues. The V end lost 4 bases, the J end lost 3 bases, and 10 bases lay between the germline ends. Germline values: CDR1 SQVTM, CDR2 ANQGSEA.

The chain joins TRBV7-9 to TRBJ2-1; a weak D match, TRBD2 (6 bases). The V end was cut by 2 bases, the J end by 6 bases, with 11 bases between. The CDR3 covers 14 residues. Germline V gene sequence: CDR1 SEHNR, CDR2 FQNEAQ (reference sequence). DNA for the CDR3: TGTGCCAGCAGCTTATTATTGGGGGGCAATGAGCAGTTCTTC. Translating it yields CASSLLLGGNEQFF.

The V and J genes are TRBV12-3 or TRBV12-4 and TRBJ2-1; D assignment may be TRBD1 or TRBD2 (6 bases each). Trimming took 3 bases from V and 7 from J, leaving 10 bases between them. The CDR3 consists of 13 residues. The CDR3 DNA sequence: TGTGCCAGCAGTTTGGGGGGCGGGAATGAGCAGTTCTTC. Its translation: CASSLGGGNEQFF.

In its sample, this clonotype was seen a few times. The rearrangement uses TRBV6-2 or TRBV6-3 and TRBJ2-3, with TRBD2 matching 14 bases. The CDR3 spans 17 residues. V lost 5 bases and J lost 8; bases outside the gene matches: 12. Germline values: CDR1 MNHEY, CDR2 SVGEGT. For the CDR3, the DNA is TGTGCCAGCAGTAATCCGACTAGCGGGAGGGCATTAGGTACGCAGTATTTT. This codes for CASSNPTSGRALGTQYF.

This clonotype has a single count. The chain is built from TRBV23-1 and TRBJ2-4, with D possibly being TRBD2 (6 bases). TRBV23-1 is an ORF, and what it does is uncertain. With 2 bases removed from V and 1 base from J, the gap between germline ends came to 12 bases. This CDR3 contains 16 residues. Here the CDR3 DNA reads TGCGCCAGCAGTCAAGGAGGGACCAGGGCCAAAAACATTCAGTACTTC. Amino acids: CASSQGGTRAKNIQYF.

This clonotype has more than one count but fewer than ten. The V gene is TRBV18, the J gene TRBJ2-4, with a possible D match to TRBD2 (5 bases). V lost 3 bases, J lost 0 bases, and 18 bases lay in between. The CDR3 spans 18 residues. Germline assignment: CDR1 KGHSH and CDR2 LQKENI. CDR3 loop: CASSPVDSLGIAKNIQYF. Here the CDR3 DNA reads TGTGCCAGCTCACCGGTGGACTCCCTGGGCATAGCCAAAAACATTCAGTACTTC.

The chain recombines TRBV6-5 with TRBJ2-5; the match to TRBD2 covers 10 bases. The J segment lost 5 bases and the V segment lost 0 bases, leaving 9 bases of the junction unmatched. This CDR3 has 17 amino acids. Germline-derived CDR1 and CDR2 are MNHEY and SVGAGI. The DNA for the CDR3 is TGTGCCAGCAGTTACTCGGCTAGCGGGAGCCCTCGGGAGACCCAGTACTTC. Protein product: CASSYSASGSPRETQYF.

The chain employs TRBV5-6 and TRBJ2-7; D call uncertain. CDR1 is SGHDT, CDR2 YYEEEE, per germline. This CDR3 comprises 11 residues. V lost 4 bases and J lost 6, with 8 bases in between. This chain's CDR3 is CASSQQFEQYF. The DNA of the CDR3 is TGTGCCAGCAGCCAACAATTCGAGCAGTACTTC. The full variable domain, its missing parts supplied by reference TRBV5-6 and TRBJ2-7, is DAGVTQSPTHLIKTRGQQVTLRCSPKSGHDTVSWYQQALGQGPQFIFQYYEEEERQRGNFPDRFSGHQFPNYSSELNVNALLLGDSALYLCASSQQFEQYFGPGTRLTVT.

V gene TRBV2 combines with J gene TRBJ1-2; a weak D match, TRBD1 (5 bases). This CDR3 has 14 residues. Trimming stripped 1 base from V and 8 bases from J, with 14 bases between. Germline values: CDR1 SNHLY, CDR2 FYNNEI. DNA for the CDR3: TGTGCCAGCAGTGAAGGGGCCTCACGGGGCGGCTACACCTTC. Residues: CASSEGASRGGYTF.

In DNA form, the CDR3 reads TGTGCCAGCAGTTACGGCGTCAGGGGAGTGTGGGGCACTGAAGCTTTCTTT. Protein: CASSYGVRGVWGTEAFF. The chain employs TRBV6-6 and TRBJ1-1, with D perhaps matching TRBD1 (6 bases). Trimming pared 2 bases from V and 4 bases from J, leaving 20 bases between. The CDR3 sequence is 17 residues long. Germline V gives CDR1 MNHNY, CDR2 SVGAGI (reference sequence).

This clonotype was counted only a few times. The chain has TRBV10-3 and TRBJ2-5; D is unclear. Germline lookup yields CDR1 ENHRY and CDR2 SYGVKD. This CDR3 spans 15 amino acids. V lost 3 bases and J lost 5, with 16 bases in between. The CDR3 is CAISERGYPSETQYF. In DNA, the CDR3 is TGTGCCATCAGTGAAAGAGGCTATCCGTCGGAGACCCAGTACTTC.

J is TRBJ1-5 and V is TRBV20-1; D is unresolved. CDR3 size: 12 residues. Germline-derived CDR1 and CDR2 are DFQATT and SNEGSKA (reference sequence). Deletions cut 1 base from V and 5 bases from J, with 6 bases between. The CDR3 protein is CSARGADQPQHF. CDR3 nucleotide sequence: TGCAGTGCTAGAGGCGCGGATCAGCCCCAGCATTTT.

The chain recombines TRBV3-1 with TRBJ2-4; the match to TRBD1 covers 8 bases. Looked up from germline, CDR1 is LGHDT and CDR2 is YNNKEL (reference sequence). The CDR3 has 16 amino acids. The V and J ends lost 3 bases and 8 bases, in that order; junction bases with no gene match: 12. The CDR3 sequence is CASSQLPGGRVDIQYF. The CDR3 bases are TGTGCCAGCAGCCAGTTGCCAGGGGGCAGAGTGGACATTCAGTACTTC. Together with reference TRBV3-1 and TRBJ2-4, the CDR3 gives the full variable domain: DTAVSQTPKYLVTQMGNDKSIKCEQNLGHDTMYWYKQDSKKFLKIMFSYNNKELIINETVPNRFSPKSPDKAHLNLHINSLELGDSAVYFCASSQLPGGRVDIQYFGAGTRLSVL.

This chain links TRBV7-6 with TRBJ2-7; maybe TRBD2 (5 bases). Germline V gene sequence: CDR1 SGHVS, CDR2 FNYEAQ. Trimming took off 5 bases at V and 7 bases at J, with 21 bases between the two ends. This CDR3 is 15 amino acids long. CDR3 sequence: CASSPQVGGLSEQYF. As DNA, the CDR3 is TGTGCCAGCAGCCCCCAGGTGGGCGGGCTGAGTGAGCAGTACTTC.

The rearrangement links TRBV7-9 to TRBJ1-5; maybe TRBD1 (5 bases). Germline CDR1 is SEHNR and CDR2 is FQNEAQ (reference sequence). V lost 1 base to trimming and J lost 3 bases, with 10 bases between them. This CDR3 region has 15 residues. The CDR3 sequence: CASSLGDAFNQPQHF. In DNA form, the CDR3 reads TGTGCCAGCAGCTTAGGGGACGCATTCAATCAGCCCCAGCATTTT.

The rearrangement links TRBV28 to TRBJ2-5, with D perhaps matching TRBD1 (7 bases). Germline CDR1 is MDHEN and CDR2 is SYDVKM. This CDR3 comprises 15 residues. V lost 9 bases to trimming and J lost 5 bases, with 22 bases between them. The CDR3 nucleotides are TGTGCCAGTTCCTTTAACAGGGGCGGGGTGGAGACCCAGTACTTC. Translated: CASSFNRGGVETQYF.

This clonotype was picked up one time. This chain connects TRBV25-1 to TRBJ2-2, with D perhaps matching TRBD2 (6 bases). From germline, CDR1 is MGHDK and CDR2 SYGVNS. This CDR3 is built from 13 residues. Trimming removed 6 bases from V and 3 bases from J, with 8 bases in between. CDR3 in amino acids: CASRGRHTGELFF. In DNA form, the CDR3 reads TGTGCCAGCAGGGGGAGGCACACCGGGGAGCTGTTTTTT.